Only a few counts were recorded for the clone carrying this TCR beta chain. No antigen is known for it. V was shortened by 2 bases and J by 5 bases, with 11 bases between the two germline ends. The CDR3 covers 14 residues. Germline CDR1 reads SGDLS; CDR2 reads YYNGEE. TCRdb analysed the 5' RACE reads with MiXCR anew, one entry per CDR3 protein. The data show around 960,000 distinct CDR3 sequences, roughly an eighth seen once. The sample belongs to a study of identical twins. Overall study results and limits: Abundant beta clonotypes from cord blood had fewer insertions, unlike memory repertoires, which showed none.

This sample also belongs to another study, concerning yellow fever vaccine responses in identical twins.

The receptor's source is a woman aged 18 to 35 in good health. V usage is TRBV9 and J usage is TRBJ2-1, with D perhaps matching TRBD1 (6 bases). Sequenced material: PBMCs. The CDR3 DNA reads as TGTGCCAGCAGCGTTTTTTACAGGGACAATGAGCAGTTCTTC. This translates into CASSVFYRDNEQFF.